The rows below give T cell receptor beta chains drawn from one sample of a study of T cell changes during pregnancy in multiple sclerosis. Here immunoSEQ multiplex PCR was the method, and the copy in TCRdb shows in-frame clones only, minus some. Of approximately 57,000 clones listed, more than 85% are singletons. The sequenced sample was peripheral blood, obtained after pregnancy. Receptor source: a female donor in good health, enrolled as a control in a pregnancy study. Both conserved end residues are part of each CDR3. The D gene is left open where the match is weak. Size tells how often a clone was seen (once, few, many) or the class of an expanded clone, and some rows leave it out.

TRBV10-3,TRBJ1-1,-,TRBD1,CAITSDRGGNRAFF
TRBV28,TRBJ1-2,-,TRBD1,CASSQGQGKGSFYGYTF
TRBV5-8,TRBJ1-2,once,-,CASSLVRQTVNYGYTF
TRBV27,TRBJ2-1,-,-,CASSLSYSSYNEQFF
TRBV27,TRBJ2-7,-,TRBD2,CASSEGGLAGYEQYF
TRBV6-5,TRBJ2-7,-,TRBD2,CASTGGTSGSYEQYF
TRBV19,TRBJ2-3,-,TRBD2,CASSKAGVPADTQYF
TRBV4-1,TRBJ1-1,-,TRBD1,CATRPPDRAEAFF
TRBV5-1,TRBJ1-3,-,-,CASSLVTDYSEVWGNTIYF
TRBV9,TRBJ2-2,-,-,CASSVVNGMNTGELFF